A selection of T cell receptor beta chains follows, all from one sample in a study of regulatory T cells in long-lasting Graves disease. TCRdb used MiXCR to reprocess the multiplex PCR reads, holding one entry per CDR3 protein. The sample has under 500,000 distinct CDR3 sequences; less than 25% are singletons. This specimen consisted of peripheral blood mononuclear cells (PBMCs), obtained when the disease was refractory, from a patient treated with antithyroid drugs. All receptors come from a female donor with Graves disease. Both conserved end residues are part of each CDR3. The D gene is left open where the match is weak. Some rows mark clone size as missing; the rest say once, few, many or name a class of expanded clone.

D gene	J gene	V gene	clone size	CDR3 protein	CDR3 DNA
NA	TRBJ2-7	TRBV25-1	NA	CASSGPLTYEQYF	TGTGCCAGCAGTGGTCCTCTCACCTACGAGCAGTACTTC
TRBD1	TRBJ2-7	TRBV11-2	many	CASSLVRGQGGEQYF	TGTGCCAGCAGCTTAGTACGGGGACAGGGCGGCGAGCAGTACTTC
TRBD2	TRBJ2-6	TRBV29-1	few	CSAREGAGANVLTF	TGCAGCGCCAGGGAGGGCGCTGGGGCCAACGTCCTGACTTTC
NA	TRBJ2-6	TRBV5-6	NA	CASTNWGIPGANVLTF	TGTGCCAGCACCAATTGGGGGATCCCTGGGGCCAACGTCCTGACTTTC
NA	TRBJ1-2	TRBV4-3	NA	CASSRVEAANYGYTF	TGCGCCAGCAGCCGAGTGGAAGCAGCTAACTATGGCTACACCTTC
NA	TRBJ2-2	TRBV7-2	NA	CASSASVRTGELFF	TGTGCCAGCAGCGCATCGGTCCGCACCGGGGAGCTGTTTTTT
TRBD2	TRBJ2-7	TRBV25-1	NA	CARERAGEDYEQYF	TGTGCCAGGGAAAGGGCGGGAGAAGACTACGAGCAGTACTTC
TRBD1	TRBJ2-7	TRBV30	many	CAWSVQGNYEQYF	TGTGCCTGGAGTGTACAGGGGAACTACGAGCAGTACTTC
TRBD1	TRBJ1-4	TRBV29-1	many	CSGRTGGEKLFF	TGCAGCGGTCGGACAGGGGGCGAAAAACTGTTTTTT
TRBD2	TRBJ2-7	TRBV5-6	NA	CASSFISGSYEQYF	TGTGCCAGCAGCTTCATCAGCGGGAGTTACGAGCAGTACTTC
NA	TRBJ2-5	TRBV7-9	NA	CASSFSSGLETQYF	TGTGCCAGCAGCTTCTCCAGCGGGCTCGAGACCCAGTACTTC
TRBD1	TRBJ1-5	TRBV28	many	CASHAQGVGNQPQHF	TGTGCCAGCCACGCACAGGGGGTGGGCAATCAGCCCCAGCATTTT
TRBD1	TRBJ2-5	TRBV11-2	many	CASSLRQGFGETQYF	TGTGCCAGCAGCTTAAGACAGGGGTTTGGGGAGACCCAGTACTTC
NA	TRBJ2-7	TRBV27	many	CASSLHQGIYEQYF	TGTGCCAGCAGTTTACATCAGGGCATCTACGAGCAGTACTTC
TRBD2	TRBJ2-7	TRBV2	many	CASSEFGGRAYEQYF	TGTGCCAGCAGTGAATTCGGCGGGAGGGCCTACGAGCAGTACTTC
TRBD1	TRBJ1-5	TRBV2	many	CASSRQGTLSNQPQHF	TGTGCCAGCAGTCGACAGGGGACCCTGAGCAATCAGCCCCAGCATTTT
NA	TRBJ2-1	TRBV2	many	CASREVSSYNEQFF	TGTGCCAGCAGGGAGGTCAGCTCCTACAATGAGCAGTTCTTC
TRBD2	TRBJ2-7	TRBV20-1	NA	CSARLAGGDEQYF	TGCAGTGCCCGACTAGCGGGAGGGGACGAGCAGTACTTC
TRBD1	TRBJ1-2	TRBV9	few	CASSVNPGTGGAKRDYGYTF	TGTGCCAGCAGCGTAAACCCCGGGACAGGGGGCGCGAAGAGGGACTATGGCTACACCTTC
TRBD1	TRBJ2-5	TRBV11-2	many	CASSSLDRQQETQYF	TGTGCCAGCAGCTCCTTGGACAGGCAGCAGGAGACCCAGTACTTC
TRBD2	TRBJ2-7	TRBV13	many	CASSLGSGRADEQYF	TGTGCCAGCAGCTTAGGAAGCGGGAGGGCCGACGAGCAGTACTTC
TRBD1	TRBJ2-5	TRBV7-6	few	CASSPSGQGQETQYF	TGTGCCAGCAGCCCAAGTGGACAGGGGCAAGAGACCCAGTACTTC
TRBD2	TRBJ2-7	TRBV3-1	many	CASSPSGIAYEQYF	TGTGCCAGCAGCCCTAGCGGGATCGCCTACGAGCAGTACTTC
TRBD1	TRBJ1-1	TRBV7-9	few	CASSLTGDGVAFF	TGTGCCAGCAGCTTAACAGGGGATGGAGTAGCTTTCTTT
NA	TRBJ2-5	TRBV6-1	NA	CASSSPGGRETQYF	TGTGCCAGCAGCTCTCCCGGGGGACGAGAGACCCAGTACTTC
NA	TRBJ2-5	TRBV28	many	CASSRPQLQKLKPYF	TGTGCCAGCAGTCGCCCGCAACTGCAGAAGCTTAAGCCGTACTTC
NA	TRBJ1-2	TRBV18	many	CASSRAGEGYTF	TGTGCCAGCTCCCGGGCAGGGGAAGGCTACACCTTC
NA	TRBJ2-7	TRBV30	NA	CAWSGSGQPYEQYF	TGTGCCTGGAGTGGGAGTGGACAGCCCTACGAGCAGTACTTC
NA	TRBJ1-2	TRBV10-2	NA	CASSVDANYGYTF	TGCGCCAGCAGTGTCGATGCGAACTATGGCTACACCTTC
NA	TRBJ1-1	TRBV19	NA	CASSMGRGTSNVEAFF	TGTGCCAGTAGTATGGGAAGGGGAACTTCGAACGTTGAAGCTTTCTTT
NA	TRBJ1-5	TRBV12-3/TRBV12-4	many	CASSFSKSQPQHF	TGTGCCAGCAGTTTTTCCAAATCGCAGCCCCAGCATTTT
NA	TRBJ2-7	TRBV9	few	CASSATSPGEQYF	TGTGCCAGCAGCGCCACCTCTCCGGGAGAGCAGTACTTC
TRBD2	TRBJ2-5	TRBV3-1	many	CASSQFLAGVGQETQYF	TGTGCCAGCAGCCAATTCCTAGCGGGAGTAGGGCAAGAGACCCAGTACTTC
TRBD2	TRBJ2-7	TRBV3-1	few	CASSRAGAETYEQYF	TGTGCCAGCAGCCGAGCGGGAGCTGAAACCTACGAGCAGTACTTC
TRBD1	TRBJ2-2	TRBV29-1	NA	CSIGQGVGGELFF	TGCAGCATTGGACAGGGGGTAGGCGGGGAGCTGTTTTTT
NA	TRBJ2-7	TRBV20-1	NA	CSAILNENEQYF	TGCAGTGCCATACTAAATGAAAACGAGCAGTACTTC
TRBD1	TRBJ1-1	TRBV6-5	many	CASSYPSTGADTEAFF	TGTGCCAGCAGTTACCCCTCGACAGGGGCGGACACTGAAGCTTTCTTT
NA	TRBJ1-5	TRBV3-1	many	CASSQSFNQPQHF	TGTGCCAGCAGCCAAAGCTTCAATCAGCCCCAGCATTTT
NA	TRBJ1-1	TRBV29-1	many	CSVITGTNTEAFF	TGCAGCGTTATTACAGGAACGAACACTGAAGCTTTCTTT